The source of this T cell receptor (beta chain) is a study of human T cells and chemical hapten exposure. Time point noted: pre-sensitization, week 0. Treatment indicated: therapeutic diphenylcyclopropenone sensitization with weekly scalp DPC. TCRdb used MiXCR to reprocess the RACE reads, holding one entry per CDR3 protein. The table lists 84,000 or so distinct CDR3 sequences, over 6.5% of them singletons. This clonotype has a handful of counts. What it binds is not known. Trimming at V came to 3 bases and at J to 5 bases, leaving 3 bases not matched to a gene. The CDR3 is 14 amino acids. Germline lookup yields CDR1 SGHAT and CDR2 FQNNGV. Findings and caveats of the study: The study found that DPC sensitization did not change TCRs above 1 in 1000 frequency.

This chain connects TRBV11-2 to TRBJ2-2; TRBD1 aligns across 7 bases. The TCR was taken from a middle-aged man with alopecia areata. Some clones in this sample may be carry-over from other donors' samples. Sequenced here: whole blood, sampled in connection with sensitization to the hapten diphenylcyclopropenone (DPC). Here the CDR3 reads CASSFRGRTGELFF. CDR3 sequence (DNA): TGTGCCAGCAGCTTTAGGGGGCGGACCGGGGAGCTGTTTTTT. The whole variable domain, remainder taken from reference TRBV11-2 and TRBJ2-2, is EAGVAQSPRYKIIEKRQSVAFWCNPISGHATLYWYQQILGQGPKLLIQFQNNGVVDDSQLPKDRFSAERLKGVDSTLKIQPAKLEDSAVYLCASSFRGRTGELFFGEGSRLTVL.